This is a list of T cell receptor beta chains from one sample in a study of STAT5B mutations in CD4+ large granular lymphocyte leukemia. The assay was immunoSEQ multiplex PCR, and TCRdb's table has in-frame clones only and misses some. The data contain some 4,900 clones, just over 85% of them singletons. Sequences were obtained from PBMCs. These receptors were taken from a man between 40 and 49 years old with CD4+ T-cell large granular lymphocyte leukemia. The CDR3 runs from the conserved cysteine through the conserved F or W. Fields, in order: D gene, clone size, V gene, J gene, CDR3 DNA, CDR3 protein. The D gene is left open where the match is weak. A clone size is listed for some rows: how often the clone was seen (once, few, many), or a class if it is expanded.

d_call: TRBD1; clone_size: .; v_call: TRBV29-1; j_call: TRBJ1-1; cdr3_nt: TGCAGCGTTAGACAGGGGGCGGGAGACACTGAAGCTTTCTTT; cdr3_aa: CSVRQGAGDTEAFF
d_call: .; clone_size: .; v_call: TRBV7-9; j_call: TRBJ1-5; cdr3_nt: TGTGCCAGCAGCTTAGGGGGGTCTAGTAGCGACAATCAGCCCCAGCATTTT; cdr3_aa: CASSLGGSSSDNQPQHF
d_call: TRBD1; clone_size: once; v_call: TRBV11-2; j_call: TRBJ2-5; cdr3_nt: TGTGCCAGCAGCATCAATCCGCGACAGGGGGCTGGAGAGACCCAGTACTTC; cdr3_aa: CASSINPRQGAGETQYF
d_call: TRBD1; clone_size: .; v_call: TRBV9; j_call: TRBJ2-2; cdr3_nt: TGTGCCAGCAGCCCTCGACAGGGTGGGTACGGGGAGCTGTTTTTT; cdr3_aa: CASSPRQGGYGELFF
d_call: .; clone_size: few; v_call: TRBV7-9; j_call: TRBJ1-1; cdr3_nt: TGTGCCAGCAGCTTAGAAGAGGGACGGGGAGCTTTCTTT; cdr3_aa: CASSLEEGRGAFF
d_call: .; clone_size: .; v_call: TRBV4-1; j_call: TRBJ2-6; cdr3_nt: TGCGCCAGCGGTAAGGGGGGAACTGGGGCCAACGTCCTGACTTTC; cdr3_aa: CASGKGGTGANVLTF
d_call: TRBD2; clone_size: .; v_call: TRBV28; j_call: TRBJ2-7; cdr3_nt: TGTGCCAGCAGTTCTCTCCGACTAGCGGGAGGCTACGAGCAGTACTTC; cdr3_aa: CASSSLRLAGGYEQYF
d_call: .; clone_size: .; v_call: TRBV11-2; j_call: TRBJ2-3; cdr3_nt: TGTGCCAGCGGAGATACGCAGTATTTT; cdr3_aa: CASGDTQYF
d_call: TRBD2; clone_size: .; v_call: TRBV11-3; j_call: TRBJ2-3; cdr3_nt: TGTGCCAGCAGTTCCGGGACTAGCGGAACCCAAGATACGCAGTATTTT; cdr3_aa: CASSSGTSGTQDTQYF
d_call: .; clone_size: .; v_call: TRBV27; j_call: TRBJ2-7; cdr3_nt: TGTGCAAGCGCCGGGCGCCATTCCTACGAGCAGTACTTC; cdr3_aa: CASAGRHSYEQYF
d_call: TRBD1; clone_size: .; v_call: TRBV5-1; j_call: TRBJ1-2; cdr3_nt: TGCGCCAGCAGCTTGGCAGGGACAGAAGGCTACACCTTC; cdr3_aa: CASSLAGTEGYTF
d_call: .; clone_size: .; v_call: TRBV28; j_call: TRBJ1-5; cdr3_nt: TGTGCCAGCTACGGACAGTTCGCGGCCCAGCATTTT; cdr3_aa: CASYGQFAAQHF
d_call: .; clone_size: few; v_call: TRBV30; j_call: TRBJ1-5; cdr3_nt: TGTGCCTGGAGTGTAGTGGGGGGGGGCCAGCCCCAGCATTTT; cdr3_aa: CAWSVVGGGQPQHF
d_call: .; clone_size: .; v_call: TRBV5-4; j_call: TRBJ1-6; cdr3_nt: TGTGCCAGCAGCGTTCAGGGTGGAGAAAGTTCACCCCTCCACTTT; cdr3_aa: CASSVQGGESSPLHF
d_call: TRBD1; clone_size: .; v_call: TRBV5-8; j_call: TRBJ1-5; cdr3_nt: TGTGCCAGCAGCTTGGGAACAGGGGGCGATCAGCCCCAGCATTTT; cdr3_aa: CASSLGTGGDQPQHF
d_call: .; clone_size: .; v_call: TRBV11-3; j_call: TRBJ2-3; cdr3_nt: TGTGCCAGCAGCTTAGAGACAACCACAGATACGCAGTATTTT; cdr3_aa: CASSLETTTDTQYF
d_call: .; clone_size: .; v_call: TRBV11-2; j_call: TRBJ2-7; cdr3_nt: TGTGCCAGCCTTAGCGGTTCCAGGCCCTACGAGCAGTACTTC; cdr3_aa: CASLSGSRPYEQYF
d_call: .; clone_size: .; v_call: TRBV6-1; j_call: TRBJ2-1; cdr3_nt: TGTGCCAGCAGTGTTGACTTCTACAATGAGCAGTTCTTC; cdr3_aa: CASSVDFYNEQFF
d_call: .; clone_size: .; v_call: TRBV5-6; j_call: TRBJ1-6; cdr3_nt: TGTGCCAGCAGCTCGCCTGACGGGTATAATTCACCCCTCCACTTT; cdr3_aa: CASSSPDGYNSPLHF
d_call: TRBD1; clone_size: .; v_call: TRBV7-6; j_call: TRBJ2-1; cdr3_nt: TGTGCCAGCAGCTTAATACGGACAGGGGACAATGAGCAGTTCTTC; cdr3_aa: CASSLIRTGDNEQFF
d_call: TRBD1; clone_size: .; v_call: TRBV28; j_call: TRBJ1-1; cdr3_nt: TGTGCCAGCAGCCCGGGACAGATGACTGAAGCTTTCTTT; cdr3_aa: CASSPGQMTEAFF
d_call: .; clone_size: .; v_call: TRBV30; j_call: TRBJ1-1; cdr3_nt: TGTGCCTGGAGTCTCGGGGGGAGCACTGAAGCTTTCTTT; cdr3_aa: CAWSLGGSTEAFF
d_call: .; clone_size: .; v_call: TRBV7-9; j_call: TRBJ2-1; cdr3_nt: TGTGCCAGCAGCTTAGGTGGCAGCCCTCGGGAGTTCTTC; cdr3_aa: CASSLGGSPREFF
d_call: .; clone_size: .; v_call: TRBV30; j_call: TRBJ1-5; cdr3_nt: TGTGCCTGGAGTGTACCCGAATATAGCAATCAGCCCCAGCATTTT; cdr3_aa: CAWSVPEYSNQPQHF
d_call: TRBD1; clone_size: .; v_call: TRBV11-2; j_call: TRBJ1-1; cdr3_nt: TGTGCCAGCAGCCAGCAGGGGGATACTGAAGCTTTCTTT; cdr3_aa: CASSQQGDTEAFF
d_call: TRBD1; clone_size: .; v_call: TRBV6-6; j_call: TRBJ1-6; cdr3_nt: TGTGCCAGCACCAGAACAGGGGTGGTGGGGTCACCCCTCCACTTT; cdr3_aa: CASTRTGVVGSPLHF
d_call: .; clone_size: few; v_call: TRBV7-9; j_call: TRBJ1-4; cdr3_nt: TGTGCCAGCAGCACCGGACGAGGAGAGAATGAAAAACTGTTTTTT; cdr3_aa: CASSTGRGENEKLFF
d_call: .; clone_size: .; v_call: TRBV7-2; j_call: TRBJ1-6; cdr3_nt: TGTGCCAGCAACTCCTATGAGACAGACCGAAGTTTAAATAATTCACCCCTCCACTTT; cdr3_aa: CASNSYETDRSLNNSPLHF
d_call: .; clone_size: .; v_call: TRBV19; j_call: TRBJ2-3; cdr3_nt: TGTGCCAGTAGTAGGGCCACAGATACGCAGTATTTT; cdr3_aa: CASSRATDTQYF
d_call: .; clone_size: .; v_call: TRBV27; j_call: TRBJ2-5; cdr3_nt: TGTGCCAGCAGTTTAAGTGGAGAGACCCAGTACTTC; cdr3_aa: CASSLSGETQYF
d_call: TRBD2; clone_size: once; v_call: TRBV19; j_call: TRBJ2-3; cdr3_nt: TGTGCCAGTGCCGGGGGGGCCCACACAGATACGCAGTATTTT; cdr3_aa: CASAGGAHTDTQYF
d_call: .; clone_size: .; v_call: TRBV19; j_call: TRBJ2-5; cdr3_nt: TGTGCCAGTAGTCTCTCAGGGGTTGAGACCCAGTACTTC; cdr3_aa: CASSLSGVETQYF
d_call: .; clone_size: .; v_call: TRBV5-1; j_call: TRBJ1-1; cdr3_nt: TGCGCCAGCAGCCCACAGTTACTGAACACTGAAGCTTTCTTT; cdr3_aa: CASSPQLLNTEAFF
d_call: .; clone_size: once; v_call: TRBV4-1; j_call: TRBJ1-1; cdr3_nt: TGCGCCAGCAGCCAAGGAGTCCGGAGGGCTTTCTTT; cdr3_aa: CASSQGVRRAFF
d_call: .; clone_size: .; v_call: TRBV6-5; j_call: TRBJ2-2; cdr3_nt: TGTGCCAGCAGTTACTCGAGGCACCCGAACACCGGGGAGCTGTTTTTT; cdr3_aa: CASSYSRHPNTGELFF
d_call: .; clone_size: .; v_call: TRBV5-1; j_call: TRBJ2-7; cdr3_nt: TGCGCCAGCAGCTCAACTAGAGACTCCTACGAGCAGTACTTC; cdr3_aa: CASSSTRDSYEQYF
d_call: .; clone_size: .; v_call: TRBV6-1; j_call: TRBJ2-2; cdr3_nt: TGTGCCAGCGCGAAACTGGCGGACACCGGGGAGCTGTTTTTT; cdr3_aa: CASAKLADTGELFF
d_call: .; clone_size: .; v_call: TRBV10-3; j_call: TRBJ2-2; cdr3_nt: TGTGCCATCAGTGAGGCCCGAGGGACTGGGGGCTCCGGGGAGCTGTTTTTT; cdr3_aa: CAISEARGTGGSGELFF
d_call: TRBD1; clone_size: .; v_call: TRBV7-7; j_call: TRBJ1-1; cdr3_nt: TGTGCCAGCAGCGTGGACAGGGTGGGAACTGAAGCTTTCTTT; cdr3_aa: CASSVDRVGTEAFF
d_call: TRBD2; clone_size: .; v_call: TRBV11-2; j_call: TRBJ2-3; cdr3_nt: TGTGCCAGCAGATGGGGGGGAAGGGAAGATACGCAGTATTTT; cdr3_aa: CASRWGGREDTQYF
d_call: .; clone_size: .; v_call: TRBV29-1; j_call: TRBJ2-5; cdr3_nt: TGCAGCGTTGTCGGGACCCTCTCAGGAGGAGAGACCCAGTACTTC; cdr3_aa: CSVVGTLSGGETQYF
d_call: TRBD1; clone_size: .; v_call: TRBV15; j_call: TRBJ2-1; cdr3_nt: TGTGCCACCAGCAGAGATGCGCCAGGGGGTGGCTCCTACAATGAGCAGTTCTTC; cdr3_aa: CATSRDAPGGGSYNEQFF
d_call: .; clone_size: few; v_call: TRBV5-6; j_call: TRBJ1-5; cdr3_nt: TGTGCCAGCAGCCGAGGACAAAACAATCAGCCCCAGCATTTT; cdr3_aa: CASSRGQNNQPQHF
d_call: .; clone_size: .; v_call: TRBV19; j_call: TRBJ2-2; cdr3_nt: TGTGCCAGTAGTCGTCAGTTAGGGGCCGGGGAGCTGTTTTTT; cdr3_aa: CASSRQLGAGELFF
d_call: TRBD2; clone_size: once; v_call: TRBV11-3; j_call: TRBJ2-5; cdr3_nt: TGTGCCAGCAGCTTAGATCTTCCGTTCGGATATAGGGAGGGCCAAGAGACCCAGTACTTC; cdr3_aa: CASSLDLPFGYREGQETQYF